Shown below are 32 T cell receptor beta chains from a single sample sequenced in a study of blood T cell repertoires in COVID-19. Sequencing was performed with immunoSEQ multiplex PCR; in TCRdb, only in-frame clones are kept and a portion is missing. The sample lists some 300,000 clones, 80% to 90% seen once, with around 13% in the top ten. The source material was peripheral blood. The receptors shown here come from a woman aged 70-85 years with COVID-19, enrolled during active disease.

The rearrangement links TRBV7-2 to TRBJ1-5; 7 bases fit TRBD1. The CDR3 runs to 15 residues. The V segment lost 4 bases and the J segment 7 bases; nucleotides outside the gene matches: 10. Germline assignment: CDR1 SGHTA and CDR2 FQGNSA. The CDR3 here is CASSSEGQSFQPQHF. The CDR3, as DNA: TGTGCCAGCAGCTCAGAGGGACAGTCATTCCAGCCCCAGCATTTT.

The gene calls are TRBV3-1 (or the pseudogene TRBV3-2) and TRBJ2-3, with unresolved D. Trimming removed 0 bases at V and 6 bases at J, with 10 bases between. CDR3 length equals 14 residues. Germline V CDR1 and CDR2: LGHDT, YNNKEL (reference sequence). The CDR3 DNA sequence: TGTGCCAGCAGCCAAGAGGTATCCCGGGATACGCAGTATTTT. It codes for CASSQEVSRDTQYF.

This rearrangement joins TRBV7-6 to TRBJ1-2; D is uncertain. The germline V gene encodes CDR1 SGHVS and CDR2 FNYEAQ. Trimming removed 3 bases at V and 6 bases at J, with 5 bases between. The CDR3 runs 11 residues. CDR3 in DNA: TGTGCCAGCAGCTTCCCCAATGGCTACACCTTC. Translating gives CASSFPNGYTF.

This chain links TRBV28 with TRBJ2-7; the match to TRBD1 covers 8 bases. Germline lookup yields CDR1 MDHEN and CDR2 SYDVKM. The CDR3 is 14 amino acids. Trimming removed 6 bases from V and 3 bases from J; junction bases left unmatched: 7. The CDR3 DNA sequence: TGTGCCAGCAGCGACTGGACAGGGCTCTACGAGCAGTACTTC. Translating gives CASSDWTGLYEQYF.

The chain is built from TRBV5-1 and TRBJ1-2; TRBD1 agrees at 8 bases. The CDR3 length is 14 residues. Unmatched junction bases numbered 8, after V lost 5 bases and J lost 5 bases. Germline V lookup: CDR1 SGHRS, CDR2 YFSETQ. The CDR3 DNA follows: TGCGCCAGCAGTCCGGACAGGGTGACTTATGGCTACACCTTC. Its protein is CASSPDRVTYGYTF.

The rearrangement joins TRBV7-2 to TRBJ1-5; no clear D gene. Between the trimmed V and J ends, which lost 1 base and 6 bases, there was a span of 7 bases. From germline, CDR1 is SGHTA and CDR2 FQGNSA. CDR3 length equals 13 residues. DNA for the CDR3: TGTGCCAGCAGCTTAGACATCATTCAGCCCCAGCATTTT. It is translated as CASSLDIIQPQHF. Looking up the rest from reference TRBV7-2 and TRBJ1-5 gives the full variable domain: GAGVSQSPSNKVTEKGKDVELRCDPISGHTALYWYRQSLGQGLEFLIYFQGNSAPDKSGLPSDRFSAERTGGSVSTLTIQRTQQEDSAVYLCASSLDIIQPQHFGDGTRLSIL.

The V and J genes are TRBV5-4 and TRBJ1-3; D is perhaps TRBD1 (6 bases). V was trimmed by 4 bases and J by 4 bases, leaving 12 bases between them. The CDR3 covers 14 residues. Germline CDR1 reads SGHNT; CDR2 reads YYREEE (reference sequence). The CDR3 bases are TGTGCCAGCAGCCGCCCGGGACAAGGAAACACCATATATTTT. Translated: CASSRPGQGNTIYF.

The CDR3 DNA sequence: TGTGCCAGCAGCCAAGCGCAGGGGGCCTACGAGCAGTACTTC. Protein: CASSQAQGAYEQYF. The chain is built from TRBV3-1 (or the pseudogene TRBV3-2) and TRBJ2-7; TRBD1 aligns across 7 bases. Germline V gives CDR1 LGHDT, CDR2 YNNKEL (reference sequence). V lost 1 base to trimming and J lost 2 bases; unmatched junction nucleotides: 2. The CDR3 covers 14 residues.

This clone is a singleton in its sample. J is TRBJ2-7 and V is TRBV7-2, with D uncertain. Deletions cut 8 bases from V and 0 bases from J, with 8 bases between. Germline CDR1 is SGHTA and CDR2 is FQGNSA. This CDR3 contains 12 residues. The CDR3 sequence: CASAGPSYEQYF. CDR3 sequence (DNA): TGTGCCAGCGCCGGTCCCTCCTACGAGCAGTACTTC.

CDR3 sequence: CASSLGTGGKETQYF. The CDR3 DNA reads as TGCGCCAGCAGCTTGGGAACAGGGGGGAAAGAGACCCAGTACTTC. The chain recombines TRBV5-1 with TRBJ2-5; the match to TRBD1 covers 8 bases. Germline CDR1 is SGHRS and CDR2 is YFSETQ. J gave up 3 bases and V 0 bases, and 4 bases lay outside the gene matches. This CDR3 contains 15 residues.

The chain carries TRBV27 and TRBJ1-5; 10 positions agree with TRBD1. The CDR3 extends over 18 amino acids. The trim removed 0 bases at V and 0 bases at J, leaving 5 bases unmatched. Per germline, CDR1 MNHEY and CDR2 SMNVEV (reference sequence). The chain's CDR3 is CASSLSGTGEFSNQPQHF. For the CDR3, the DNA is TGTGCCAGCAGTTTATCGGGGACAGGGGAATTTAGCAATCAGCCCCAGCATTTT.

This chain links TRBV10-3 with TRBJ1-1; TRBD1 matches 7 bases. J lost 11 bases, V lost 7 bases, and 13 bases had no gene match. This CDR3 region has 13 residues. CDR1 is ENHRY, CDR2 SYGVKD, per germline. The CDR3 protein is CAIKQGGLDMAFF. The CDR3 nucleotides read TGTGCCATCAAACAAGGGGGCCTGGATATGGCTTTCTTT.

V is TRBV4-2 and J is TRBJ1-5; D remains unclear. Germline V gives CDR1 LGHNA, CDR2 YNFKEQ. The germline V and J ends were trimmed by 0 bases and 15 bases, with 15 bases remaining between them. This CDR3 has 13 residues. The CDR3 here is CASSQDRGGLRHF. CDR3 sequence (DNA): TGTGCCAGCAGCCAAGACCGCGGCGGGTTACGGCATTTT.

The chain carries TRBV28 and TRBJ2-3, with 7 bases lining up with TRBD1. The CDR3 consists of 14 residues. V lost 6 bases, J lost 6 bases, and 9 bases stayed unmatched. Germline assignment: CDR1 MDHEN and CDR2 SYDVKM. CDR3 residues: CASSPTGKEDTQYF. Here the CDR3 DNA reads TGTGCCAGCAGCCCGACAGGGAAGGAGGATACGCAGTATTTT.

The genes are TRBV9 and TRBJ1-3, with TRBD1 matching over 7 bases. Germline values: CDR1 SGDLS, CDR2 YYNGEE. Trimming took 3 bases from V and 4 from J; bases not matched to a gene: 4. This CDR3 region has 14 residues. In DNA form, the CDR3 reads TGTGCCAGCAGCGGTGTAGGGGGCGGAAACACCATATATTTT. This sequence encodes CASSGVGGGNTIYF.

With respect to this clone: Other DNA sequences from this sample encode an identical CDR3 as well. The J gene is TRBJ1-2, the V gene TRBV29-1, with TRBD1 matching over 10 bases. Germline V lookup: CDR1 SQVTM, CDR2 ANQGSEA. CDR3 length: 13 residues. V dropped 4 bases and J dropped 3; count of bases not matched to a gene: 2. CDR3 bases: TGCAGCGTTGGACAGGGGGCAGACTATGGCTACACCTTC. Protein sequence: CSVGQGADYGYTF.

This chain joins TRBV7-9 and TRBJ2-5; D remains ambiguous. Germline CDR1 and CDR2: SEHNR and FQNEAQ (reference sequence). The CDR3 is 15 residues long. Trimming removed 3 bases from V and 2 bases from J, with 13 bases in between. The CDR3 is CASSFWAVGQETQYF. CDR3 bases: TGTGCCAGCAGCTTTTGGGCAGTAGGTCAAGAGACCCAGTACTTC.

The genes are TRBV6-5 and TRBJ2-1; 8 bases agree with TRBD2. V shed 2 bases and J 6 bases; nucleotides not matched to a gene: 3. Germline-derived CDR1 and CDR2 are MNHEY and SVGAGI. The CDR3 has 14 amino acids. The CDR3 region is CASSYVAGPNEQFF. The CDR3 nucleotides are TGTGCCAGCAGTTACGTAGCGGGGCCCAATGAGCAGTTCTTC.

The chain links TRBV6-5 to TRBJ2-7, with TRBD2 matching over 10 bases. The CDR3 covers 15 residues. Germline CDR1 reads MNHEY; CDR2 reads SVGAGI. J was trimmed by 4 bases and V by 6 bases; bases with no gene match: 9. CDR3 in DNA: TGTGCCAGCAGAGATACTAGCGGGGTTCGGTACGAGCAGTACTTC. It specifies CASRDTSGVRYEQYF.

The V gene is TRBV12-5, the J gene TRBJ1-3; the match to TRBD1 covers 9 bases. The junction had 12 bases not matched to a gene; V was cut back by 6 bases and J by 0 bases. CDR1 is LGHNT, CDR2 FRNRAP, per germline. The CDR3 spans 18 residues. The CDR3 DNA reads TGTGCTAGTGGGGGGACCGGGACAGGGCCTTTCTCTGGAAACACCATATATTTT. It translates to CASGGTGTGPFSGNTIYF.

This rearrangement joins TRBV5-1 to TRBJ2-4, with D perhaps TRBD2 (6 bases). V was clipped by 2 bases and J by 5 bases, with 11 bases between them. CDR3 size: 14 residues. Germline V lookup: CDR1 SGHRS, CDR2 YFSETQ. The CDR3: CASSLGAGENIQYF. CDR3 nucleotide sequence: TGCGCCAGCAGCTTAGGAGCGGGTGAAAACATTCAGTACTTC.

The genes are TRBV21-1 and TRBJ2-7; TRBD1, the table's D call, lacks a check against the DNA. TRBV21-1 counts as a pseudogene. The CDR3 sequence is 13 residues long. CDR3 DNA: TGTGCCAGCAGCAAAGAGGTCAGGGCTGTGCAGTACTTC. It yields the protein CASSKEVRAVQYF.

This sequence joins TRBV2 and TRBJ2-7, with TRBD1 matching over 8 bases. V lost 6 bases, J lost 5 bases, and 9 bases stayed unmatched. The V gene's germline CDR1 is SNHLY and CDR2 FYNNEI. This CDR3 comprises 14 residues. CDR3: CASSESTGGDEQYF. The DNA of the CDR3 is TGTGCCAGCAGCGAATCTACAGGGGGTGACGAGCAGTACTTC. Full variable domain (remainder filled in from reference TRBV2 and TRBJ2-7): EPEVTQTPSHQVTQMGQEVILRCVPISNHLYFYWYRQILGQKVEFLVSFYNNEISEKSEIFDDQFSVERPDGSNFTLKIRSTKLEDSAMYFCASSESTGGDEQYFGPGTRLTVT.

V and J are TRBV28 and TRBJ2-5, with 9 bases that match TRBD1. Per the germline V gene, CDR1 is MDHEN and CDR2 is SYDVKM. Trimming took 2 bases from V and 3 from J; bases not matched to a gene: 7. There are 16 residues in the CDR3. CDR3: CASSLGQGLGEETQYF. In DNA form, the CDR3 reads TGTGCCAGCAGTTTAGGACAGGGGCTTGGGGAAGAGACCCAGTACTTC.

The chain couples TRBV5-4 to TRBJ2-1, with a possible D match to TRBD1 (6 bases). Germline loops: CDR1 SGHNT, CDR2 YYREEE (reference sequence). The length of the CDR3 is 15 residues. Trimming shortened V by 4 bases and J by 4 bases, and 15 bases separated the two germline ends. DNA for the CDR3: TGTGCCAGCAGCCCGGGACAAAGTACATACAATGAGCAGTTCTTC. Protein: CASSPGQSTYNEQFF. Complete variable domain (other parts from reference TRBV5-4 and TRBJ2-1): ETGVTQSPTHLIKTRGQQVTLRCSSQSGHNTVSWYQQALGQGPQFIFQYYREEENGRGNFPPRFSGLQFPNYSSELNVNALELDDSALYLCASSPGQSTYNEQFFGPGTRLTVL.

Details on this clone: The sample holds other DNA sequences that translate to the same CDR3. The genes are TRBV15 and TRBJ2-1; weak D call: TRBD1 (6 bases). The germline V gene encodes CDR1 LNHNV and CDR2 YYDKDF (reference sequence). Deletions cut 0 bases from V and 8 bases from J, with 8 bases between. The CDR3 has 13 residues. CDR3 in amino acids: CATSRDRGDEQFF. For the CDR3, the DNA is TGTGCCACCAGCAGAGACAGGGGCGATGAGCAGTTCTTC.

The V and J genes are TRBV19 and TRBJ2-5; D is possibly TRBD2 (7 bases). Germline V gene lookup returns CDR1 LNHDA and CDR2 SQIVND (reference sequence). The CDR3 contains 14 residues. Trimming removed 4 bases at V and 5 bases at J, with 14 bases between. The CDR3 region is CASSRTGGGETQYF. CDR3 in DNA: TGTGCCAGTAGTAGGACGGGGGGCGGGGAGACCCAGTACTTC. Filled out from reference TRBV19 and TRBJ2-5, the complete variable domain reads DGGITQSPKYLFRKEGQNVTLSCEQNLNHDAMYWYRQDPGQGLRLIYYSQIVNDFQKGDIAEGYSVSREKKESFPLTVTSAQKNPTAFYLCASSRTGGGETQYFGPGTRLLVL.

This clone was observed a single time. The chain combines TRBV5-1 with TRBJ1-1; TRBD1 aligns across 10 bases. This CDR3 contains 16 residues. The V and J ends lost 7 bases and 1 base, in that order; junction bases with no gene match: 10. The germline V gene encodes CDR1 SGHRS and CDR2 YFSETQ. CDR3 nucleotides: TGCGCCAGCCGTCCGACAGGGGGCGCGGGGAACACTGAAGCTTTCTTT. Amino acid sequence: CASRPTGGAGNTEAFF.

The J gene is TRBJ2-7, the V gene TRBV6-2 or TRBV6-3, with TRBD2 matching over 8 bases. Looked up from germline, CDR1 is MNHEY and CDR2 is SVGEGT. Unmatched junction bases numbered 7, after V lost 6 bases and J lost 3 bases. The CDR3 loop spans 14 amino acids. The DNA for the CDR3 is TGTGCCAGCAGCCCTCGCGGGGGGAACTACGAGCAGTACTTC. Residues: CASSPRGGNYEQYF.

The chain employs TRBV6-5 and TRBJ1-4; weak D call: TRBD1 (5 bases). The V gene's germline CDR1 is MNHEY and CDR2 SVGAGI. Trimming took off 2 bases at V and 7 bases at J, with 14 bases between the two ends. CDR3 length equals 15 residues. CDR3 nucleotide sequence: TGTGCCAGCAGTTACACAGGCCTCCAGGGTGAAAAACTGTTTTTT. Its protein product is CASSYTGLQGEKLFF.

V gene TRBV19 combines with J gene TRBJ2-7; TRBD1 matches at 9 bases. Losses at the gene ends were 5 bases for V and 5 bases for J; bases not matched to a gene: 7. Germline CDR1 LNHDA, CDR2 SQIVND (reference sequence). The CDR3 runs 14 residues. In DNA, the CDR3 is TGTGCCAGTAGTTGGGGGACAGGGAGCCACGAGCAGTACTTC. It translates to CASSWGTGSHEQYF. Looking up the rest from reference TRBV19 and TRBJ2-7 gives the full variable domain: DGGITQSPKYLFRKEGQNVTLSCEQNLNHDAMYWYRQDPGQGLRLIYYSQIVNDFQKGDIAEGYSVSREKKESFPLTVTSAQKNPTAFYLCASSWGTGSHEQYFGPGTRLTVT.

The DNA of the CDR3 is TGTGCCACGAGGCGGGACACTGAAGCTTTCTTT. Translation gives CATRRDTEAFF. The V gene is TRBV24-1, the J gene TRBJ1-1; D is unclear. This CDR3 region has 11 residues. Germline assignment: CDR1 KGHDR and CDR2 SFDVKD. V lost 10 bases, J lost 3 bases, and 8 bases lay in between.